These T cell receptor beta chains were read from a single sample in a study of blood T cell repertoires in COVID-19. The repertoire was sequenced with immunoSEQ multiplex PCR; TCRdb's copy has only in-frame clones and lacks some. The data hold around 200,000 clones, with about 83% observed a single time. The sample was peripheral blood. These receptors were collected from a woman younger than 45 with COVID-19, enrolled during active disease. Both conserved end residues are part of each CDR3. Fields, in order: clone size, J gene, V gene, D gene, CDR3 protein, CDR3 DNA. D genes are given only for firm matches. For some rows the clone size is stated as once, few or many, or as a class when expanded; others skip it.

. | TRBJ1-3 | TRBV4-3 | . | CASSQDLYGNTIYF | TGCGCCAGCAGCCAAGATTTGTATGGAAACACCATATATTTT
. | TRBJ2-2 | TRBV5-5 | . | CASSFAGTHTGELFF | TGTGCCAGCAGCTTCGCCGGGACTCACACCGGGGAGCTGTTTTTT
once | TRBJ2-3 | TRBV4-3 | . | CASADSAFGDTQYF | TGCGCCAGCGCCGACTCCGCTTTTGGAGATACGCAGTATTTT
. | TRBJ2-7 | TRBV7-9 | . | CASSNTGQHYEQYF | TGTGCCAGCAGCAACACTGGACAGCACTACGAGCAGTACTTC
. | TRBJ1-1 | TRBV2 | . | CASSESPMNTEAFF | TGTGCCAGCAGTGAGAGCCCGATGAACACTGAAGCTTTCTTT
. | TRBJ2-6 | TRBV7-9 | . | CASSFPPGGSGANVLTF | TGTGCCAGCAGCTTCCCCCCGGGGGGCTCCGGGGCCAACGTCCTGACTTTC
. | TRBJ2-2 | TRBV7-9 | . | CASSPPGFANTGELFF | TGTGCCAGCAGCCCGCCCGGGTTCGCGAACACCGGGGAGCTGTTTTTT
. | TRBJ1-2 | TRBV30 | TRBD1 | CAIGGQGANYGYTF | TGTGCCATAGGAGGACAGGGAGCTAACTATGGCTACACCTTC
. | TRBJ2-7 | TRBV9 | . | CASSVGHQMKHEQYF | TGTGCCAGCAGCGTAGGACACCAAATGAAGCACGAGCAGTACTTC
. | TRBJ2-5 | TRBV7-2 | TRBD2 | CASSPRRLAGQETQYF | TGTGCCAGCAGCCCCAGACGACTAGCGGGGCAAGAGACCCAGTACTTC
. | TRBJ1-2 | TRBV4-1 | TRBD1 | CASSHETGLKGYTF | TGCGCCAGCAGCCATGAGACAGGGTTGAAAGGCTACACCTTC
few | TRBJ2-7 | TRBV6-2/TRBV6-3 | . | CASSSTSSYFYEQYF | TGTGCCAGCAGTTCCACTAGCAGTTATTTCTACGAGCAGTACTTC
. | TRBJ1-5 | TRBV6-5 | . | CASSLLYNQPQHF | TGTGCCAGCAGTTTACTTTACAATCAGCCCCAGCATTTT
. | TRBJ2-1 | TRBV7-3 | . | CASSLGGSSREQFF | TGTGCCAGCAGCTTAGGTGGGTCATCGAGGGAGCAGTTCTTC
. | TRBJ1-2 | TRBV5-1 | TRBD1 | CASSLTGEIMRGYTF | TGCGCCAGCAGCTTGACAGGGGAGATTATGCGGGGCTACACCTTC